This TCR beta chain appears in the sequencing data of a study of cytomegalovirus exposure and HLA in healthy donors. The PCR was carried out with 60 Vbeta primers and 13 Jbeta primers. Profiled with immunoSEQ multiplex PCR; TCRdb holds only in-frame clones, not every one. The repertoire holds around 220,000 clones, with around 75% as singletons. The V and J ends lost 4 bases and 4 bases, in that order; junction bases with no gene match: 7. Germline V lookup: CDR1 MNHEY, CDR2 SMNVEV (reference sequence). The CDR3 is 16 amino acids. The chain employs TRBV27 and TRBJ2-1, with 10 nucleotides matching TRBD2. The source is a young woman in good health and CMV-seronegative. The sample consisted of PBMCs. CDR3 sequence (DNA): TGTGCCAGCAGTTCTATTCAGCGGGGGGGTTACAATGAGCAGTTCTTC. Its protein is CASSSIQRGGYNEQFF.